These T cell receptor beta chains were read from a single sample in a study of T-cell reconstitution after alpha-beta-depleted transplantation in children. TCRdb ran MiXCR on the PCR reads and lists one entry per CDR3 protein. The sample comprises about 830,000 distinct CDR3 sequences, around 17% of which are singletons, and around 5% rests with the top ten. The sequencing used PBMCs, mostly from graft donor cells, collected 360 days after TCRalphabeta/CD19-depleted stem cell transplant. The receptors come from a male patient between 10 and 17 years old who had a stem cell transplant for acute lymphoblastic leukemia, so the T cells may come from the graft donor. The CDR3 runs from the conserved cysteine through the conserved F or W. D genes are given only for firm matches. Clone size, where shown, is once, few, many, or a class for clones that have expanded.

CDR3 length	D gene	V gene	clone size	J gene	CDR3 protein	CDR3 DNA
15	TRBD2	TRBV5-1	few	TRBJ2-7	CASSLGAGVPGEQYF	TGCGCCAGCAGCTTAGGCGCGGGAGTGCCGGGAGAGCAGTACTTC
14	TRBD1	TRBV20-1	few	TRBJ2-7	CSAPQGERTYEQYF	TGCAGTGCCCCCCAGGGGGAGCGTACCTACGAGCAGTACTTC
15	TRBD1	TRBV20-1	few	TRBJ1-6	CSAIDRVSYNSPLHF	TGCAGTGCTATCGACAGGGTCTCCTATAATTCACCCCTCCACTTT
12	-	TRBV2	few	TRBJ2-3	CASSVVKDTQYF	TGTGCCAGCAGTGTGGTGAAAGATACGCAGTATTTT
14	TRBD2	TRBV7-7	-	TRBJ2-1	CASSHSGGSNEQFF	TGTGCCAGCAGCCACTCAGGCGGGAGTAATGAGCAGTTCTTC
16	-	TRBV9	few	TRBJ2-1	CASSLVPGLLYNEQFF	TGTGCCAGCAGCCTTGTACCGGGACTGCTCTACAATGAGCAGTTCTTC
15	TRBD2	TRBV5-1	few	TRBJ2-2	CASSLDLGTSGELFF	TGCGCCAGCAGCTTGGATTTAGGGACTAGCGGGGAGCTGTTTTTT
15	-	TRBV2	-	TRBJ2-3	CASSELARGADTQYF	TGTGCCAGCAGTGAACTAGCGCGGGGAGCAGATACGCAGTATTTT
16	-	TRBV3-1	-	TRBJ2-1	CASSQVAGKLDNEQFF	TGTGCCAGCAGCCAAGTGGCAGGGAAGTTGGACAATGAGCAGTTCTTC
16	-	TRBV5-8	few	TRBJ2-4	CASSLGQSQAKNIQYF	TGTGCCAGCAGCTTGGGACAATCCCAGGCCAAAAACATTCAGTACTTC
16	-	TRBV7-2	many	TRBJ2-1	CASSLVSLSSYNEQFF	TGTGCCAGCAGCTTAGTCAGCCTGAGCTCCTACAATGAGCAGTTCTTC
16	TRBD2	TRBV27	-	TRBJ2-5	CASSTRLAGELKTQYF	TGTGCCAGCAGCACCAGGCTAGCGGGAGAATTGAAGACCCAGTACTTC
14	TRBD2	TRBV14	many	TRBJ2-1	CASSRSGPYNEQFF	TGTGCCAGCAGCCGTAGCGGGCCTTACAATGAGCAGTTCTTC
12	-	TRBV20-1	few	TRBJ2-5	CSARRVQETQYF	TGCAGTGCTAGGAGAGTGCAGGAGACCCAGTACTTC
16	-	TRBV4-1	-	TRBJ2-7	CASSPLGQGPPYEQYF	TGCGCCAGCAGTCCTTTGGGCCAGGGCCCTCCTTACGAGCAGTACTTC
16	TRBD1	TRBV2	-	TRBJ2-3	CASRGGWTGPADTQYF	TGTGCCAGCAGGGGGGGATGGACAGGGCCTGCAGATACGCAGTATTTT
13	-	TRBV12-3/TRBV12-4	many	TRBJ2-1	CASSLDRYNEQFF	TGTGCCAGCAGCTTGGACCGCTACAATGAGCAGTTCTTC
17	TRBD2	TRBV10-3	few	TRBJ2-1	CAISESVGTSGRGEQFF	TGTGCCATCAGTGAGTCGGTGGGGACTAGCGGGAGGGGAGAGCAGTTCTTC
15	TRBD2	TRBV3-1	-	TRBJ2-2	CASSQIGRHTGELFF	TGTGCCAGCAGCCAAATCGGGAGGCACACCGGGGAGCTGTTTTTT
13	-	TRBV6-2/TRBV6-3	few	TRBJ2-5	CASRPNGGETQYF	TGTGCCAGCAGGCCGAACGGGGGAGAGACCCAGTACTTC
15	TRBD1	TRBV20-1	-	TRBJ1-1	CSALQGHRGNTEAFF	TGCAGTGCTTTACAGGGGCACAGGGGGAACACTGAAGCTTTCTTT
13	-	TRBV6-5	-	TRBJ2-3	CASSYVGADTQYF	TGTGCCAGCAGTTACGTAGGGGCAGATACGCAGTATTTT
13	TRBD1	TRBV27	-	TRBJ1-2	CASRGTGVRGYTF	TGTGCCAGCAGGGGAACAGGGGTGAGGGGCTACACCTTC
13	-	TRBV5-5	few	TRBJ1-4	CASSLVPGEKLFF	TGTGCCAGCAGCTTGGTGCCTGGGGAAAAACTGTTTTTT
18	TRBD2	TRBV4-1	-	TRBJ2-1	CASSGTSGRHFPYNEQFF	TGCGCCAGCAGCGGGACTAGCGGGAGGCACTTTCCTTACAATGAGCAGTTCTTC
14	-	TRBV12-3/TRBV12-4	many	TRBJ2-2	CASSTTINTGELFF	TGTGCCAGCAGCACTACCATAAACACCGGGGAGCTGTTTTTT
17	TRBD2	TRBV9	few	TRBJ2-2	CASSTSGRGANTGELFF	TGTGCCAGCAGCACGAGCGGGAGGGGAGCGAACACCGGGGAGCTGTTTTTT
15	-	TRBV2	few	TRBJ2-5	CASSDWGVEQETQYF	TGTGCCAGCAGTGACTGGGGCGTCGAACAAGAGACCCAGTACTTC
14	TRBD1	TRBV15	few	TRBJ2-1	CATSVGTDYNEQFF	TGTGCCACCAGCGTCGGGACAGACTACAATGAGCAGTTCTTC
16	-	TRBV7-9	many	TRBJ1-5	CASSLISPTGNQPQHF	TGTGCCAGCAGCTTAATTTCCCCTACGGGCAATCAGCCCCAGCATTTT
12	-	TRBV7-3	-	TRBJ2-3	CASSSQGLLRYF	TGTGCCAGCAGCTCGCAGGGGCTCCTCAGGTATTTT
19	TRBD1	TRBV4-1	-	TRBJ2-1	CASSQKVRDRVLFYNEQFF	TGCGCCAGCAGCCAAAAGGTCCGGGACAGGGTCCTCTTCTACAATGAGCAGTTCTTC
13	-	TRBV15	-	TRBJ2-1	CATGPGTENEQFF	TGTGCCACCGGACCCGGGACCGAAAATGAGCAGTTCTTC
15	TRBD2	TRBV9	-	TRBJ2-7	CASSVGGNPSYEQYF	TGTGCCAGCAGCGTGGGAGGGAACCCCTCCTACGAGCAGTACTTC
19	TRBD2	TRBV11-1	-	TRBJ2-7	CASSPPIGGYSSGSHEQYF	TGTGCCAGCAGCCCACCTATCGGAGGTTATTCTAGCGGGAGCCACGAGCAGTACTTC
14	-	TRBV5-1	few	TRBJ2-5	CASSAFSGAETQYF	TGCGCCAGCAGCGCATTCTCCGGAGCCGAGACCCAGTACTTC
11	TRBD1	TRBV11-2	many	TRBJ2-3	CASSYRGSQYF	TGTGCCAGCAGCTACAGGGGATCGCAGTATTTT
16	-	TRBV6-2/TRBV6-3	-	TRBJ2-3	CASSDSRTARPDTQYF	TGTGCCAGCAGCGACTCTAGGACAGCCCGTCCAGATACGCAGTATTTT
15	-	TRBV29-1	-	TRBJ2-3	CSVLTPGLSTDTQYF	TGCAGCGTCCTCACCCCGGGACTTTCCACAGATACGCAGTATTTT
14	-	TRBV5-1	-	TRBJ2-5	CASGVSVPQETQYF	TGCGCCAGCGGTGTTAGCGTTCCTCAGGAGACCCAGTACTTC
15	TRBD2	TRBV29-1	-	TRBJ2-1	CSVELWEGRNNEQFF	TGCAGCGTTGAGTTGTGGGAGGGCCGGAACAATGAGCAGTTCTTC
13	-	TRBV11-2	-	TRBJ2-5	CASSRTIQETQYF	TGTGCCAGCAGTCGGACAATCCAAGAGACCCAGTACTTC
14	-	TRBV15	-	TRBJ2-3	CATSRDRGAGVQYF	TGTGCCACCAGCAGAGATCGAGGGGCAGGGGTCCAGTATTTT
17	-	TRBV7-2	-	TRBJ2-2	CASSLIYSGLLTGELFF	TGTGCCAGCAGCCTAATTTACTCGGGACTGCTCACCGGGGAGCTGTTTTTT
14	TRBD2	TRBV29-1	few	TRBJ2-1	CSVTGTRNYNEQFF	TGCAGCGTGACCGGGACTAGGAACTACAATGAGCAGTTCTTC
17	TRBD2	TRBV11-2	few	TRBJ2-1	CASSFYFETSRPSVQFF	TGTGCCAGCAGCTTCTATTTTGAGACTAGCCGTCCGTCGGTGCAGTTCTTC
15	-	TRBV3-1	many	TRBJ2-1	CASSPRASSYNEQFF	TGTGCCAGCAGCCCTCGGGCTAGCAGTTACAATGAGCAGTTCTTC